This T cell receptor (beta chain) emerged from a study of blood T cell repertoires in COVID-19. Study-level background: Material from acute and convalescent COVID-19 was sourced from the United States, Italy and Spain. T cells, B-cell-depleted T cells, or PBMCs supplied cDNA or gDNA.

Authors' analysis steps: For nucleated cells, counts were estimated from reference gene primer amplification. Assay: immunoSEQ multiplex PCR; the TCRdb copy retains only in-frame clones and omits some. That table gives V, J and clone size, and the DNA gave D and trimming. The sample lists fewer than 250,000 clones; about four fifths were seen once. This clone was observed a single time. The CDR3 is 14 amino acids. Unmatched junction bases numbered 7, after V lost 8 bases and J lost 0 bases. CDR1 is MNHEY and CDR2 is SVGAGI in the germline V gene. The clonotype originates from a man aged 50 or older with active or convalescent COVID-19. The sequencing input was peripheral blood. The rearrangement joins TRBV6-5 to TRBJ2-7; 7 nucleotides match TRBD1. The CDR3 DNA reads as TGTGCCAGCGCGGACAGGCAATACTCCTACGAGCAGTACTTC. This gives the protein CASADRQYSYEQYF.